Shown below are 27 T cell receptor beta chains from a single sample sequenced in a study of blood T cell repertoires in COVID-19. Produced via immunoSEQ multiplex PCR; TCRdb's table is partial and in-frame only. This table has roughly 70,000 clones, under 90% appearing once. Sequencing input: peripheral blood. The receptor source for this set is a man in his 60s with acute or convalescent COVID-19.

The chain links TRBV4-1 to TRBJ1-2; TRBD1 might be the D (6 bases). This CDR3 has 15 amino acids. Looked up from germline, CDR1 is MGHRA and CDR2 is YSYEKL. Trimming took 4 bases from V and 4 from J, leaving 16 bases between them. The DNA for the CDR3 is TGCGCCAGCAGCCTAACTGACAGGTCCCTCTATGGCTACACCTTC. Amino acid sequence: CASSLTDRSLYGYTF.

This rearrangement joins TRBV30 to TRBJ1-1; D remains unclear. V lost 4 bases to trimming and J lost 3 bases, with 6 bases between them. The CDR3 has 11 residues. Germline V gene data show CDR1 as GTSNPN and CDR2 as SVGIG (reference sequence). The DNA for the CDR3 is TGTGCCTGGACTAAGCACACTGAAGCTTTCTTT. Protein sequence: CAWTKHTEAFF.

The chain employs TRBV9 and TRBJ1-3; 10 bases are shared with TRBD1. The V gene end was trimmed by 2 bases and the J gene end by 4 bases; junction bases not matched to a gene: 15. Germline V gives CDR1 SGDLS, CDR2 YYNGEE. The CDR3 runs 19 residues. CDR3 protein: CASSVHTGTGVLAGNTIYF. The CDR3 nucleotides read TGTGCCAGCAGCGTGCACACCGGGACAGGGGTCCTTGCCGGAAACACCATATATTTT. Full variable domain (outside the CDR3, taken from reference TRBV9 and TRBJ1-3): DSGVTQTPKHLITATGQRVTLRCSPRSGDLSVYWYQQSLDQGLQFLIQYYNGEERAKGNILERFSAQQFPDLHSELNLSSLELGDSALYFCASSVHTGTGVLAGNTIYFGEGSWLTVV.

This chain links TRBV5-8 with TRBJ2-1, with D perhaps TRBD2 (6 bases). CDR3 length: 16 residues. Trimming cost V 1 base and J 0 bases, with 11 bases left between them. The germline V gene encodes CDR1 SGHTS and CDR2 YDEGEE. DNA for the CDR3: TGTGCCAGCAGCTTGTTACGGGGGAGCTCCTACAATGAGCAGTTCTTC. It translates to CASSLLRGSSYNEQFF.

The chain employs TRBV6-5 and TRBJ1-5; the D gene is possibly TRBD1 (6 bases). CDR1 is MNHEY, CDR2 SVGAGI, per germline. Between the trimmed V and J ends, which lost 6 bases and 5 bases, there was a span of 14 bases. The CDR3 has 14 residues. The DNA for the CDR3 is TGTGCCAGCAGCACTATGACAGGTGATCAGCCCCAGCATTTT. Translated: CASSTMTGDQPQHF.

In DNA, the CDR3 is TGTGCCAGCAGTGAGGTAGGGAGGATAACCTACGAGCAGTACTTC. This codes for CASSEVGRITYEQYF. The chain has TRBV6-1 and TRBJ2-7, with a weak D call TRBD2 (6 bases). The V gene lost 3 bases and the J gene lost 2 bases, with 14 bases spanning the gap. CDR3 length: 15 residues. The germline V gene has CDR1 MNHNS and CDR2 SASEGT.

This chain links TRBV19 with TRBJ2-3; 8 bases map to TRBD2. This CDR3 is 14 amino acids long. CDR1 is LNHDA, CDR2 SQIVND, per germline (reference sequence). Trimming cost V 8 bases and J 3 bases; bases outside gene matches: 7. DNA for the CDR3: TGTGCCAGTGCTACTAGCGGAGGTACAGATACGCAGTATTTT. Encoded protein: CASATSGGTDTQYF. Combining the CDR3 with reference TRBV19 and TRBJ2-3 gives the whole variable domain DGGITQSPKYLFRKEGQNVTLSCEQNLNHDAMYWYRQDPGQGLRLIYYSQIVNDFQKGDIAEGYSVSREKKESFPLTVTSAQKNPTAFYLCASATSGGTDTQYFGPGTRLTVL.

The chain has TRBV9 and TRBJ2-5; 8 bases fit TRBD2. Germline V gene sequence: CDR1 SGDLS, CDR2 YYNGEE. The J segment lost 0 bases and the V segment lost 2 bases, leaving 3 bases of the junction unmatched. The length of the CDR3 is 15 residues. CDR3 amino acids: CASSVPRGDQETQYF. The CDR3 DNA reads as TGTGCCAGCAGCGTGCCGCGGGGGGACCAAGAGACCCAGTACTTC.

The genes are TRBV7-9 and TRBJ1-1; D unresolved. Germline V gene data show CDR1 as SEHNR and CDR2 as FQNEAQ (reference sequence). The CDR3 spans 15 residues. V lost 0 bases, J lost 6 bases, and 14 bases lay in between. The CDR3 region has the DNA TGTGCCAGCAGCTTAGCCAAGGGAGCGCCTTCTGAAGCTTTCTTT. This codes for CASSLAKGAPSEAFF.

V and J are TRBV3-1 (or the pseudogene TRBV3-2) and TRBJ1-1; 9 bases are shared with TRBD1. Germline values: CDR1 LGHDT, CDR2 YNNKEL (reference sequence). There are 15 residues in the CDR3. V dropped 2 bases and J dropped 3; count of bases not matched to a gene: 4. The CDR3 loop reads CASSQWDRADTEAFF. CDR3 DNA: TGTGCCAGCAGCCAATGGGACAGGGCGGACACTGAAGCTTTCTTT.

The J gene is TRBJ1-1, the V gene TRBV2, with 8 bases aligning to TRBD1. The CDR3 length is 14 residues. Trimming took 7 bases from V and 4 from J; bases not matched to a gene: 8. In germline, CDR1 is SNHLY, CDR2 FYNNEI. CDR3 loop: CASTLTGESTEAFF. CDR3 nucleotide sequence: TGTGCCAGCACCCTGACAGGGGAGAGCACTGAAGCTTTCTTT.

The chain is built from TRBV5-1 and TRBJ1-5; 8 bases agree with TRBD1. The CDR3 length is 14 residues. Germline V gene sequence: CDR1 SGHRS, CDR2 YFSETQ. The J segment lost 6 bases and the V segment lost 4 bases, leaving 6 bases of the junction unmatched. CDR3 sequence reads: CASSVGQGGQPQHF. Written as DNA, the CDR3 is TGCGCCAGCAGCGTCGGACAGGGAGGTCAGCCCCAGCATTTT.

This chain joins TRBV27 and TRBJ2-1; 11 nucleotides match TRBD1. The CDR3 contains 14 residues. With V trimmed by 6 bases and J by 10 bases, 8 bases remained unmatched. CDR1 is MNHEY, CDR2 SMNVEV, per germline (reference sequence). CDR3 in DNA: TGTGCCAGCAGCCTAGGACAGGGGGCGAAAGAGCAGTTCTTC. As protein: CASSLGQGAKEQFF.

This chain links TRBV29-1 with TRBJ1-2, with TRBD1 matching 8 bases. Germline V gene data show CDR1 as SQVTM and CDR2 as ANQGSEA. After removal of 4 bases from V and 4 bases from J, the junction contained 8 bases not matched to a gene. CDR3 length: 14 amino acids. CDR3 amino acids: CSVGDRTESYGYTF. In DNA, the CDR3 is TGCAGCGTTGGGGACAGGACTGAGAGCTATGGCTACACCTTC.

The V call is TRBV19, the J call TRBJ2-3; the D is unclear. Germline V gene lookup returns CDR1 LNHDA and CDR2 SQIVND (reference sequence). This CDR3 comprises 14 residues. The germline V and J ends were trimmed by 4 bases and 3 bases, with 11 bases remaining between them. DNA for the CDR3: TGTGCCAGTAGTACTTCTGACTTTACAGATACGCAGTATTTT. This codes for CASSTSDFTDTQYF.

A few counts support this clone. The chain has TRBV5-1 and TRBJ1-6; D is possibly TRBD1 (5 bases). In germline, CDR1 is SGHRS, CDR2 YFSETQ. The CDR3 spans 16 residues. V was trimmed by 0 bases and J by 5 bases, leaving 12 bases between them. CDR3: CASSLDMTVDNSPLHF. DNA of the CDR3: TGCGCCAGCAGCTTGGACATGACAGTCGATAATTCACCCCTCCACTTT.

The CDR3 loop reads CASSLDNEQYF. The CDR3 nucleotides are TGTGCCAGCAGCTTAGATAACGAGCAGTACTTC. This chain connects TRBV7-9 to TRBJ2-7; D is undetermined. This CDR3 is 11 amino acids long. CDR1 SEHNR and CDR2 FQNEAQ come from the germline V gene (reference sequence). V lost 1 base and J lost 5, with 3 bases in between.

The gene calls are TRBV24-1 and TRBJ2-7, with a tentative D call TRBD2 (5 bases). The CDR3 consists of 16 residues. V was cut by 5 bases and J by 2 bases, with 18 bases left in between. Germline V gives CDR1 KGHDR, CDR2 SFDVKD. The CDR3 coding sequence is TGTGCCACCAGTGCCGTGACAAGGAGGTCCGCCTACGAGCAGTACTTC. Residues: CATSAVTRRSAYEQYF.

The rearrangement uses TRBV4-2 and TRBJ2-1; 15 nucleotides align to TRBD2. This CDR3 is 17 amino acids long. Germline CDR1 and CDR2: LGHNA and YNFKEQ. After removal of 1 base from V and 5 bases from J, the junction contained 3 bases not matched to a gene. Here the CDR3 DNA reads TGTGCCAGCAGCCAAGGGACTAGCGGGGGGGCCCACAATGAGCAGTTCTTC. As protein: CASSQGTSGGAHNEQFF.

This chain connects TRBV30 to TRBJ1-1; 10 bases are a match to TRBD1. The CDR3 consists of 12 residues. Germline trimming cut 3 bases from V and 10 bases from J; bases unmatched to any gene: 5. CDR1 and CDR2 (germline): GTSNPN, SVGIG (reference sequence). CDR3 protein: CAWSPGQGTAFF. The CDR3 coding sequence is TGTGCCTGGAGCCCGGGACAGGGGACAGCTTTCTTT.

The rearrangement joins TRBV5-4 to TRBJ2-1; TRBD1 matches at 8 bases. CDR1 and CDR2 from the germline V gene are SGHNT and YYREEE (reference sequence). The junction had 5 bases not matched to a gene; V was cut back by 0 bases and J by 6 bases. The CDR3 covers 15 residues. The CDR3 bases are TGTGCCAGCAGCTTGGGTGGACAGGGAAGCAATGAGCAGTTCTTC. It translates to CASSLGGQGSNEQFF. Variable domain in full (rest from reference TRBV5-4 and TRBJ2-1): ETGVTQSPTHLIKTRGQQVTLRCSSQSGHNTVSWYQQALGQGPQFIFQYYREEENGRGNFPPRFSGLQFPNYSSELNVNALELDDSALYLCASSLGGQGSNEQFFGPGTRLTVL.

The genes are TRBV18 and TRBJ2-5, with 7 nucleotides matching TRBD1. The CDR3 length is 16 residues. Trimming took 3 bases from V and 0 from J; bases not matched to a gene: 7. Germline V gene data show CDR1 as KGHSH and CDR2 as LQKENI. The DNA for the CDR3 is TGTGCCAGCTCACCCCGTTCGGGACAGAACCAAGAGACCCAGTACTTC. Amino acid sequence: CASSPRSGQNQETQYF.

The rearrangement joins TRBV27 to TRBJ2-6; D may be TRBD1 (6 bases). The germline gives CDR1 MNHEY, CDR2 SMNVEV (reference sequence). Deletions cut 4 bases from V and 1 base from J, with 17 bases between. The CDR3 runs to 18 residues. CDR3 loop: CASSSLPNRVSGANVLTF. As DNA, the CDR3 is TGTGCCAGCAGTTCCCTCCCAAACAGGGTGTCTGGGGCCAACGTCCTGACTTTC. The entire variable domain, with the rest obtained from reference TRBV27 and TRBJ2-6, is as follows: EAQVTQNPRYLITVTGKKLTVTCSQNMNHEYMSWYRQDPGLGLRQIYYSMNVEVTDKGDVPEGYKVSRKEKRNFPLILESPSPNQTSLYFCASSSLPNRVSGANVLTFGAGSRLTVL.

V gene TRBV19 combines with J gene TRBJ2-1, with TRBD1 matching 7 bases. The CDR3 runs 15 residues. The J segment lost 3 bases and the V segment lost 4 bases, leaving 6 bases of the junction unmatched. In germline, CDR1 is LNHDA, CDR2 SQIVND (reference sequence). The CDR3 sequence: CASSKLRTGYNEQFF. CDR3 nucleotide sequence: TGTGCCAGTAGTAAGTTACGGACAGGCTACAATGAGCAGTTCTTC.

This sequence joins TRBV20-1 and TRBJ1-1; no clear D. Between the trimmed V and J ends, which lost 0 bases and 12 bases, there was a span of 11 bases. The CDR3 consists of 11 residues. From germline, CDR1 is DFQATT and CDR2 SNEGSKA (reference sequence). The CDR3 nucleotides read TGCAGTGCTAGAGAGCCAGGCAAAACTTTCTTT. It is translated as CSAREPGKTFF.

The chain carries TRBV5-5 and TRBJ2-7; 11 positions match TRBD2. Germline V gene data show CDR1 as SGHKS and CDR2 as YYEKEE (reference sequence). The J segment lost 2 bases and the V segment lost 4 bases, leaving 2 bases of the junction unmatched. CDR3 length equals 14 residues. In DNA form, the CDR3 reads TGTGCCAGCAGCGTTAGCGGGGGGGCCTACGAGCAGTACTTC. It is translated as CASSVSGGAYEQYF. The whole variable domain, filled in from reference TRBV5-5 and TRBJ2-7, reads DAGVTQSPTHLIKTRGQQVTLRCSPISGHKSVSWYQQVLGQGPQFIFQYYEKEERGRGNFPDRFSARQFPNYSSELNVNALLLGDSALYLCASSVSGGAYEQYFGPGTRLTVT.

This clone has a handful of counts. CDR3 residues: CAWSVPDRQNTEAFF. The CDR3 DNA is TGTGCCTGGAGTGTCCCGGACAGACAGAACACTGAAGCTTTCTTT. The V call is TRBV30, the J call TRBJ1-1; the D gene is possibly TRBD1 (6 bases). This CDR3 has 15 amino acids. The V gene's germline CDR1 is GTSNPN and CDR2 SVGIG (reference sequence). Trimming pared 0 bases from V and 1 base from J, leaving 12 bases between. Filled out from reference TRBV30 and TRBJ1-1, the complete variable domain reads SQTIHQWPATLVQPVGSPLSLECTVEGTSNPNLYWYRQAAGRGLQLLFYSVGIGQISSEVPQNLSASRPQDRQFILSSKKLLLSDSGFYLCAWSVPDRQNTEAFFGQGTRLTVV.